A single sample is the source of the 32 T cell receptor beta chains below, sequenced in a study of breast tumors, draining lymph nodes, adjacent tissues. TCRdb redid the calling of the multiplex PCR reads with MiXCR, one entry per CDR3 protein. The sample shows about 15,000 distinct CDR3 sequences, around 50% of them seen only once. Sequenced input: tumor-adjacent breast tissue. These receptors all come from a female donor with breast cancer. Some clones in this sample may be carry-over from other donors' samples.

This clonotype was observed at least ten times. This sequence may be a read error, since a much larger clone differs from it by one base. The rearrangement uses TRBV5-4 and TRBJ2-7; D uncertain. V was cut by 4 bases and J by 6 bases, with 11 bases left in between. Germline-derived CDR1 and CDR2 are SGHNT and YYREEE (reference sequence). The CDR3 consists of 12 residues. The CDR3 protein is CASSPDATEQYF. The CDR3 region has the DNA TGTGCCAGCAGCCCGGACGCGACCGAGCAGTACTTC.

The V call is TRBV10-2, the J call TRBJ2-7; TRBD1 aligns across 10 bases. The CDR3 is made up of 13 amino acids. Trimming took 4 bases from V and 7 from J; bases not matched to a gene: 4. Germline CDR1 is WSHSY and CDR2 is SAAADI. CDR3 in DNA: TGCGCCAGCAGTGGACAGGGGGCTCGGGAGCAGTACTTC. It yields the protein CASSGQGAREQYF.

The genes are TRBV2 and TRBJ2-7, with D possibly being TRBD2 (7 bases). There are 16 residues in the CDR3. Germline CDR1 reads SNHLY; CDR2 reads FYNNEI. Trimming removed 2 bases at V and 8 bases at J, with 22 bases between. The CDR3 bases are TGTGCCAGCAGTGAAAGTCGGGGGGCAGGTCAGCCCCAGCAGTACTTC. It yields the protein CASSESRGAGQPQQYF.

This clonotype was seen at least ten times. The chain employs TRBV9 and TRBJ2-7; TRBD2 matches 11 bases. The germline V gene encodes CDR1 SGDLS and CDR2 YYNGEE. CDR3 length: 14 amino acids. V lost 3 bases and J lost 3; bases outside the gene matches: 2. The DNA of the CDR3 is TGTGCCAGCAGCGGTGGGACTAGCGGCTACGAGCAGTACTTC. It is translated as CASSGGTSGYEQYF. Supplemented by reference TRBV9 and TRBJ2-7, the full variable domain reads DSGVTQTPKHLITATGQRVTLRCSPRSGDLSVYWYQQSLDQGLQFLIQYYNGEERAKGNILERFSAQQFPDLHSELNLSSLELGDSALYFCASSGGTSGYEQYFGPGTRLTVT.

The table lists this clonotype with many counts. This rearrangement joins TRBV10-1 to TRBJ2-2, with D possibly being TRBD1 (5 bases). This CDR3 comprises 13 residues. Germline CDR1 and CDR2: WNHNN and SYGVQD (reference sequence). Trimming removed 6 bases at V and 3 bases at J, with 8 bases between. DNA of the CDR3: TGCGCCAGCAGGTGGACATACACCGGGGAGCTGTTTTTT. It specifies CASRWTYTGELFF.

This clonotype is medium-sized. The rearrangement uses TRBV11-2 and TRBJ2-7, with unresolved D. There are 13 residues in the CDR3. Trimming cost V 8 bases and J 5 bases, with 16 bases left between them. CDR1 is SGHAT, CDR2 FQNNGV, per germline. Here the CDR3 DNA reads TGTGCCAGCTCGGACCGCCTATCCCACGAGCAGTACTTC. Its protein product is CASSDRLSHEQYF. The full variable domain, rest sourced from reference TRBV11-2 and TRBJ2-7, is EAGVAQSPRYKIIEKRQSVAFWCNPISGHATLYWYQQILGQGPKLLIQFQNNGVVDDSQLPKDRFSAERLKGVDSTLKIQPAKLEDSAVYLCASSDRLSHEQYFGPGTRLTVT.

This clonotype has ten or more counts. A read error may explain this, as a much larger clone is one base away. This rearrangement joins TRBV7-6 to TRBJ2-7; D assignment may be TRBD1 or TRBD2 (5 bases each). Germline-derived CDR1 and CDR2 are SGHVS and FNYEAQ. This CDR3 has 13 amino acids. The CDR3 region has the DNA TGTGCCAGCAGCTCAGGGAGCTCCTACGAGCAGCACTTC. The encoded protein is CASSSGSSYEQHF.

This clonotype was detected many times. The gene calls are TRBV12-3 or TRBV12-4 and TRBJ2-5, with D unresolved. Trimming shortened V by 6 bases and J by 6 bases, and 20 bases separated the two germline ends. This CDR3 has 15 amino acids. The CDR3 nucleotides read TGTGCCAGCAGCTTCGCGCGGACCGGCTTAAAGACCCAGTACTTC. This codes for CASSFARTGLKTQYF.

In this sample, this clonotype is medium-sized. The chain joins TRBV7-2 to TRBJ2-7, with 7 bases matching TRBD1. The CDR3 runs 14 residues. V shed 6 bases and J 5 bases; nucleotides not matched to a gene: 10. In germline, CDR1 is SGHTA, CDR2 FQGNSA. The CDR3 nucleotides are TGTGCCAGCAGGCTGGACAGGTTGCGGGACGAGCAGTACTTC. Encoded protein: CASRLDRLRDEQYF. Full variable domain (outside the CDR3, taken from reference TRBV7-2 and TRBJ2-7): GAGVSQSPSNKVTEKGKDVELRCDPISGHTALYWYRQSLGQGLEFLIYFQGNSAPDKSGLPSDRFSAERTGGSVSTLTIQRTQQEDSAVYLCASRLDRLRDEQYFGPGTRLTVT.

The chain combines TRBV4-1 with TRBJ1-4, with TRBD1 matching over 8 bases. Per the germline V gene, CDR1 is MGHRA and CDR2 is YSYEKL. V shed 1 base, J shed 7 bases, and the junction held 5 bases outside the gene matches. The CDR3 has 15 residues. The CDR3 protein is CASSQAGGAGEKLFF. The CDR3 region has the DNA TGCGCCAGCAGCCAAGCAGGGGGCGCGGGTGAAAAACTGTTTTTT.

The table lists this clonotype with many counts. The gene calls are TRBV27 and TRBJ2-3; TRBD2 aligns across 10 bases. Unmatched junction bases numbered 11, after V lost 7 bases and J lost 4 bases. From germline, CDR1 is MNHEY and CDR2 SMNVEV (reference sequence). This CDR3 region has 16 residues. CDR3 in amino acids: CASNKRLAGLADTQYF. CDR3 nucleotides: TGTGCCAGCAATAAGAGACTAGCGGGTCTGGCAGATACGCAGTATTTT.

This clonotype has just a few counts. The J gene is TRBJ1-1, the V gene TRBV30; a weak D match, TRBD1 (5 bases). From germline, CDR1 is GTSNPN and CDR2 SVGIG (reference sequence). The CDR3 is made up of 13 amino acids. The V end lost 3 bases, the J end lost 5 bases, and 13 bases lay between the germline ends. CDR3 sequence: CAWRPGPATEAFF. Written as DNA, the CDR3 is TGTGCCTGGAGACCAGGGCCCGCAACTGAAGCTTTCTTT.

This clonotype was seen many times. The chain couples TRBV7-2 to TRBJ2-7; 8 bases are shared with TRBD2. V shed 1 base and J 2 bases; nucleotides not matched to a gene: 1. CDR1 SGHTA and CDR2 FQGNSA come from the germline V gene. CDR3 length equals 14 residues. The CDR3 protein is CASSLGAGAYEQYF. The CDR3 DNA is TGTGCCAGCAGCTTAGGAGCGGGGGCCTACGAGCAGTACTTC. Drawing the rest from reference TRBV7-2 and TRBJ2-7, the complete variable domain is GAGVSQSPSNKVTEKGKDVELRCDPISGHTALYWYRQSLGQGLEFLIYFQGNSAPDKSGLPSDRFSAERTGGSVSTLTIQRTQQEDSAVYLCASSLGAGAYEQYFGPGTRLTVT.

As concerns this clonotype: In this CDR3 the conserved last residue, phenylalanine or tryptophan, is missing, so a read error is likely. No DNA is shown, since the ends of the CDR3 on it are uncertain; the CDR3 is the one TCRdb lists. V is TRBV19 and J is TRBJ2-1; TRBD1 is taken as the D call from the table, unchecked against the DNA. The CDR3 region is 14 residues in length, termini included. The germline V gene encodes CDR1 LNHDA and CDR2 SQIVND (reference sequence). The CDR3 protein is CASSAQGAHNGAVL.

About this clonotype: A read error may produce the germline difference seen at one junction end. This chain uses TRBV12-5 with TRBJ2-3, with 11 nucleotides matching TRBD2. The CDR3 runs 16 residues. From germline, CDR1 is LGHNT and CDR2 FRNRAP. CDR3 nucleotide sequence: TGTGCTCGTGGTTTGGGGACTAGCGGAGGTTCAGATACGCAGTATTTT. Residues: CARGLGTSGGSDTQYF.

Concerning this clonotype itself: One junction end does not reproduce the germline sequence, and a read error may be involved. This chain joins TRBV7-3 and TRBJ2-3, with 8 bases that match TRBD1. CDR3 length equals 16 residues. Per the germline V gene, CDR1 is SGHTA and CDR2 is FQGTGA. For the CDR3, the DNA is TGTACCAGCAGCTTAAAGCAGGGGGCAACCCCAGACACGCAGTATTTT. Amino acids: CTSSLKQGATPDTQYF.

This clonotype has ten or more counts. J is TRBJ2-1 and V is TRBV9; TRBD1 matches 7 bases. With V trimmed by 0 bases and J by 1 base, 1 base remained unmatched. The CDR3 totals 15 residues. Per germline, CDR1 SGDLS and CDR2 YYNGEE. CDR3: CASSVGRGSYNEQFF. For the CDR3, the DNA is TGTGCCAGCAGCGTAGGCAGGGGGTCCTACAATGAGCAGTTCTTC.

In this sample, this clonotype is medium-sized (0.01 to 0.1%). This chain links TRBV29-1 with TRBJ1-2; 10 positions match TRBD1. Germline trimming cut 4 bases from V and 7 bases from J; bases unmatched to any gene: 0. The CDR3 has 11 amino acids. CDR1 and CDR2 (germline): SQVTM, ANQGSEA. The CDR3 coding sequence is TGCAGCGTTGGGACAGGGGGTGGCTACACCTTC. Translation gives CSVGTGGGYTF.

As regards this clonotype: The junction differs from germline at one of its ends, possibly a read error. The chain joins TRBV5-1 to TRBJ2-3; D is possibly TRBD1 (6 bases). The germline CDR1 and CDR2 sequences are SGHRS and YFSETQ. This CDR3 region has 14 residues. CDR3 coding DNA: TGCGCCTGCAGGGGCCGACCTAGCACAGATACGCAGTATTTT. As protein: CACRGRPSTDTQYF.

By share of the sample, this clonotype is medium-sized. This CDR3 is CASSEVTAKNIQYF. The CDR3 nucleotides read TGTGCCAGTTCCGAGGTAACGGCCAAAAACATTCAGTACTTC. The V gene is TRBV7-9, the J gene TRBJ2-4; D is uncertain. Germline loops: CDR1 SEHNR, CDR2 FQNEAQ (reference sequence). The CDR3 has 14 residues. The V end was cut by 9 bases, the J end by 1 base, with 13 bases between.

As to this clonotype: Given a much more abundant clone one base away, this may be a read error. CDR3 amino acids: CASSHSGTGDAGELFF. CDR3 DNA: TGTGCCAGCAGTCACTCCGGGACAGGGGATGCCGGGGAGCTGTTTTTT. The chain carries TRBV6-5 and TRBJ2-2, with 10 positions matching TRBD1. CDR3 length equals 16 residues. CDR1 is MNHEY and CDR2 is SVGAGI in the germline V gene.

This clonotype occurred a few times. The chain couples TRBV3-1 to TRBJ1-1; no clear D gene. V dropped 11 bases and J dropped 4 bases, with 14 bases sitting between them. Germline CDR1 LGHDT, CDR2 YNNKEL (reference sequence). The CDR3 has 12 residues. The CDR3 nucleotides are TGTGCCTCTAGGATCGGCGGCACTGAAGCTTTCTTT. This encodes CASRIGGTEAFF.

By share, this clonotype counts as medium-sized. The V and J genes are TRBV12-3 or TRBV12-4 and TRBJ1-6; D gene unclear. This CDR3 comprises 12 residues. The V end was cut by 6 bases, the J end by 10 bases, with 10 bases between. CDR3 protein: CASRAPDSPLHF. The DNA for the CDR3 is TGTGCCAGCAGGGCCCCGGACTCACCCCTCCACTTT.

This clonotype has more than one count but fewer than ten. The chain recombines TRBV25-1 with TRBJ2-1; 8 bases agree with TRBD2. J gave up 1 base and V 3 bases, and 11 bases lay outside the gene matches. The CDR3 runs to 18 residues. Germline V lookup: CDR1 MGHDK, CDR2 SYGVNS. The CDR3 here is CASSDPSPAGASYNEQFF. CDR3 coding DNA: TGTGCCAGCAGTGACCCTTCCCCAGCGGGAGCATCCTACAATGAGCAGTTCTTC.

Many counts were recorded for this clonotype. The V gene is TRBV4-3, the J gene TRBJ2-5, with 10 nucleotides matching TRBD2. Losses at the gene ends were 0 bases for V and 4 bases for J; bases not matched to a gene: 11. The CDR3 totals 18 residues. Germline values: CDR1 LGHNA, CDR2 YSLEER. The chain's CDR3 is CASSQDLAGVFRIETQYF. The CDR3 DNA reads as TGCGCCAGCAGCCAAGATCTAGCGGGAGTTTTTCGGATAGAGACCCAGTACTTC.

This clonotype was counted at least ten times. V and J are TRBV12-3 or TRBV12-4 and TRBJ2-3; D might be TRBD2 (6 bases). Between the trimmed V and J ends, which lost 5 bases and 0 bases, there was a span of 12 bases. The CDR3 length is 15 residues. The CDR3 reads CASSGGTFSTDTQYF. The CDR3 DNA reads TGTGCCAGCAGTGGCGGGACTTTTAGCACAGATACGCAGTATTTT.

The sample holds many counts of this clonotype. CDR3 sequence (DNA): TGTGCCAGCAGCCCTAACCTAGCGTCCGGCTTCCTCGAGCAGTACTTC. Protein sequence: CASSPNLASGFLEQYF. The chain employs TRBV6-6 and TRBJ2-7; possibly TRBD2 for D (6 bases). The CDR3 runs to 16 residues. Germline V gene sequence: CDR1 MNHNY, CDR2 SVGAGI (reference sequence). Trimming took off 6 bases at V and 6 bases at J, with 24 bases between the two ends.

A note on this clonotype: This CDR3 fails to terminate in the conserved phenylalanine or tryptophan, so it likely reflects a read error. The DNA is left out, because the CDR3 cannot be placed on it with certainty; the CDR3 is given as TCRdb lists it. The chain links TRBV24-1 to TRBJ2-5. The germline V gene encodes CDR1 KGHDR and CDR2 SFDVKD. Including both end residues, the CDR3 is 14 amino acids long. The CDR3 is CATSDRSESWTQNL.

This clonotype was observed a few times. The chain links TRBV24-1 to TRBJ2-1; the match to TRBD2 covers 10 bases. Unmatched junction bases numbered 13, after V lost 12 bases and J lost 9 bases. Germline V gene lookup returns CDR1 KGHDR and CDR2 SFDVKD. The CDR3 is 14 amino acids. CDR3 in DNA: TGTGCCCACCCCGTAGCGGGAGGTCCTGCTGAGCAGTTCTTC. Amino acid sequence: CAHPVAGGPAEQFF.

About this clonotype itself: The junction differs from germline at one of its ends, possibly a read error. The chain joins TRBV7-3 to TRBJ2-6, with D possibly being TRBD1 (5 bases). The germline gives CDR1 SGHTA, CDR2 FQGTGA. The CDR3 runs 15 residues. The CDR3 sequence: CASGLKGAGANVLAF. The CDR3 coding sequence is TGTGCCAGCGGCTTAAAAGGGGCTGGGGCCAACGTCCTGGCTTTC.

The chain joins TRBV9 to TRBJ2-6, with 8 nucleotides matching TRBD1. The CDR3 has 18 residues. The J segment lost 0 bases and the V segment lost 3 bases, leaving 8 bases of the junction unmatched. From germline, CDR1 is SGDLS and CDR2 YYNGEE. The CDR3 protein is CASSAGTGYRSGANVLTF. The CDR3 DNA reads as TGTGCCAGCAGCGCCGGGACAGGTTACCGCTCTGGGGCCAACGTCCTGACTTTC.

This clonotype was detected many times. A read error is possible here, since a much larger clone lies one base away. The chain couples TRBV5-1 to TRBJ2-7, with TRBD1 matching 9 bases. Germline V CDR1 and CDR2: SGHRS, YFSETQ. The CDR3 has 15 residues. The CDR3 loop is CVSSLAGQGLYEQYF. DNA of the CDR3: TGCGTCAGCAGCTTGGCCGGACAGGGGCTCTACGAGCAGTACTTC.